This T cell receptor beta chain was recorded in a study of blood T cell repertoires in COVID-19 (dated by TCRdb to the early 2020s). At the level of the whole study: The collaborator samples originated in the United States, Italy and Spain and spanned the acute and convalescent phases of COVID-19. The material from the prospective study consisted of cDNA or gDNA derived from T cells, B-cell-depleted T cells, or PBMCs. Deeply sampled blood TCRbeta repertoires from subjects exposed to, actively infected with, or recovered from COVID-19 were included in the dataset. The repertoires were released in a freely available public database meant as a resource for research on the immune response to SARS-CoV-2. Samples were obtained from the ongoing ImmuneRACE study (first 160 participants) and from about 1,300 subjects provided by 6 global collaborators. The sample metadata nearly always contained a de-identified subject ID, COVID-19 status, age in years and sex. HLA class I and class II types, where available, came from metadata supplied by the sample provider rather than from assay-based typing. What the work shows at the level of the full study, not this receptor alone: Clinical and demographic metadata were provided uncurated, with the amount varying by source and participant.

Participants in the prospective study were aged about 18 to 89 years, lived in about two dozen United States geographic areas, and enrolled through a virtual design. Cohort assignment in the prospective study relied on participant-reported clinical history from a screening survey and a study questionnaire. For ImmuneRACE Cohort 3, a participant was defined as recovered based on two consecutive negative NP/OP PCR tests, clearance by a healthcare professional, or resolution of symptoms. Mobile phlebotomists in the prospective study collected whole blood, serum and a nasopharyngeal or oropharyngeal swab from every participant. Participants in the prospective study had the option to provide additional blood draws and questionnaires over an approximately 2-month period. Before DNA extraction, prospective study blood samples were shipped either frozen or at room temperature. The immunoSEQ Assay, a bias-controlled multiplex PCR, was used to amplify TCRbeta CDR3 regions from genomic DNA. Turning to the authors' computational methods: The number of nucleated cells in each sample was estimated by amplification of reference gene primers within the assay. Sequence reads were collapsed and filtered to measure the absolute abundance of every unique TCRbeta CDR3 rearrangement. Productive Simpson clonality was computed per sample as the square root of Simpson's diversity index over productive rearrangements. This is the immuneACCESS table as TCRdb keeps it, with only in-frame sequences that have V and J called. A part of the clones is gone; compared with another copy, unresolved V genes explain less than half, and the rest is unexplained. Clone size and V and J calls were adopted from that table, with D and trimming inferred from the DNA. The sample includes over 300,000 clones, with around 90% observed a single time. Of the sample, approximately 5.3% falls within the top ten clones.

As to this clone: There is no known antigen for this receptor. Base quality data are lacking; no much larger clone is found one base away.

The CDR3 contains 17 residues, cysteine and phenylalanine counted. Just CDR3 DNA is preserved here, 51 bases in frame from base 1. From V the trimming removes 4 bases and from J it removes 2 bases, while the gene matches leave 7 bases of the junction unaccounted for. CDR1 SGDLS and CDR2 YYNGEE were looked up in the germline V gene. Specimen: PBMCs or T cells enriched from blood (not recorded which). The chain is made from TRBV9 and TRBJ2-2; 11 junctional bases match TRBD1. The sequence was obtained from a woman aged 25 to 45 who had recovered from COVID-19. CDR3 region: CASSLGTGGPNTGELFF. The DNA sequence follows: TGTGCCAGCAGCTTAGGGACAGGGGGACCTAACACCGGGGAGCTGTTTTTT.